This T cell receptor (beta chain) was captured by sequencing in a study of molecular identifiers for immune sequencing clone quantification. TCRdb reprocessed the PCR reads via MiXCR and lists one record per CDR3 protein. The sample consists of more than 60,000 distinct CDR3 sequences, around a sixth of them appearing once. In regard to this clonotype: This may come from a read error, since a much larger clone is one base off. The conserved final phenylalanine or tryptophan is absent from the CDR3, which likely points to a read error. The DNA is omitted, as the CDR3 cannot be located on it reliably, and the CDR3 follows TCRdb's listing.

Germline assignment: CDR1 DFQATT and CDR2 SNEGSKA (reference sequence). The length of the CDR3 is 8 amino acids, counting both ends. The receptor was isolated from a human donor in good health. Some libraries in this study had Jurkat cell RNA spiked in. The chain has TRBV20-1 and TRBJ1-1. Sequencing was performed on naive CD8+ T cells from blood, with Jurkat cell RNA spiked in. Subset in this sample: FACS-sorted CD8+CD4-CCR7+CD45RA+ naive T cells. The CDR3 protein is CSAGDLVV.